Listed below are T cell receptor beta chains from one sample, sequenced in a study of vaccination effects on CD4 cells after COVID-19. These receptors' antigens are unknown. The method was immunoSEQ multiplex PCR; TCRdb's version includes in-frame clones alone and lacks a portion of them. Among around 68,000 clones listed, 80% were seen once. The specimen comprised CD4+ T cells from PBMCs cultured with SARS-CoV-2 spike peptides, sampled before COVID-19 vaccination. The receptors come from a human donor who received a COVID-19 vaccine. CDR3s include the opening cysteine and the closing phenylalanine or tryptophan. A D gene is named only where the DNA matches it firmly. Clone size appears in some rows only: once, few, many, or a class for an expanded clone.

TGCAGTGCTAGTCCCACAGCTAACACAGATACGCAGTATTTT,CSASPTANTDTQYF,TRBJ2-3,NA,NA,TRBV20-1
TGTGCCACCAGCAGAGACCCTTACAGGGGGTCTCCCAATCAGCCCCAGCATTTT,CATSRDPYRGSPNQPQHF,TRBJ1-5,TRBD1,NA,TRBV15
TGTGCCAGCAGCTTAGGGGGGTCAGGTCAAGAGACCCAGTACTTC,CASSLGGSGQETQYF,TRBJ2-5,NA,NA,TRBV7-9
TGTGCTGTGGGGGCTCGGTACTATGGCTACACCTTC,CAVGARYYGYTF,TRBJ1-2,NA,NA,TRBV30
TGTGCCAGCAGTCGCGATACTGGAAACACCATATATTTT,CASSRDTGNTIYF,TRBJ1-3,NA,NA,TRBV6-6
TGTGCCAGCAGCTTGACCAGGGGAGAGACCCAGTACTTC,CASSLTRGETQYF,TRBJ2-5,NA,NA,TRBV5-8
TGCGCCAGCAGCTTATTGGCGGGGGCGAGCACAGATACGCAGTATTTT,CASSLLAGASTDTQYF,TRBJ2-3,NA,NA,TRBV5-1
TGTGCCACCAGCCCAACACAGAGTGGGAACTATGGCTACACCTTC,CATSPTQSGNYGYTF,TRBJ1-2,NA,NA,TRBV15
TGTGCCAGCAGCTACGGGGGGGGCCTATACACTGAAGCTTTCTTT,CASSYGGGLYTEAFF,TRBJ1-1,NA,NA,TRBV14
TGCAGCGTTGACCCGCGGGGGGCAAGCAATGAGCAGTTCTTC,CSVDPRGASNEQFF,TRBJ2-1,TRBD2,NA,TRBV29-1
TGTGCCAGTAGTCCCCCCCGGAGCGACTATGGCTACACCTTC,CASSPPRSDYGYTF,TRBJ1-2,NA,NA,TRBV19
TGTGCCAGCAGCGTGGGGACAGGAACACCCCTCCACTTT,CASSVGTGTPLHF,TRBJ1-6,TRBD1,NA,TRBV9
TGCGCCAGCAGCTTGGTTCCCGGGGGTCGGGTCGGGGAGCTGTTTTTT,CASSLVPGGRVGELFF,TRBJ2-2,NA,few,TRBV5-1
TGCGCCAGCACCCTCCGAACGGTCCAAACAGATACGCAGTATTTT,CASTLRTVQTDTQYF,TRBJ2-3,NA,NA,TRBV5-1
TGTGCCAGCAGTCCCGGGACTAGCACAGATACGCAGTATTTT,CASSPGTSTDTQYF,TRBJ2-3,NA,NA,TRBV6-4
TGTGCCAGCAGCCAGAATGACAGGGCGGCTAGCACCGGGGAGCTGTTTTTT,CASSQNDRAASTGELFF,TRBJ2-2,TRBD1,NA,TRBV3-1/TRBV3-2
TGCGCCAGCAGCTCCGACAGGGGAGTTACTGAAGCTTTCTTT,CASSSDRGVTEAFF,TRBJ1-1,TRBD1,NA,TRBV5-1
TGTGCCAGCTCACCAAACAGGGGGGGTTCGGGTCAGCCCCAGCATTTT,CASSPNRGGSGQPQHF,TRBJ1-5,TRBD1,few,TRBV18
TGTGCCAGCAGTTACTATCGGGCAGGGGGAGATGGCTACACCTTC,CASSYYRAGGDGYTF,TRBJ1-2,TRBD1,NA,TRBV6-5
TGTGCCAGCAGTTTGAGTGGGGAGCTGTTTTTT,CASSLSGELFF,TRBJ2-2,NA,NA,TRBV12-3/TRBV12-4
TGTGCCAGCAGCTCCGGACAGGCTGTGCCTAATGAAAAACTGTTTTTT,CASSSGQAVPNEKLFF,TRBJ1-4,TRBD1,NA,TRBV11-2
TGCGCCAGCATACAGGGGGCATCGGGCACAGATACGCAGTATTTT,CASIQGASGTDTQYF,TRBJ2-3,TRBD1,NA,TRBV4-1
TGTGCCAGCTCACCTTTTGGACAGGGGGCGAGTGAAGCTTTCTTT,CASSPFGQGASEAFF,TRBJ1-1,TRBD1,NA,TRBV18
TGTGCCAGCATGCCACAAGCGGGGGGGCGGGTCGGGGAGCTGTTTTTT,CASMPQAGGRVGELFF,TRBJ2-2,TRBD2,NA,TRBV2
TGTGCCAGCAGTTACCCGAATTCACCCCTCCACTTT,CASSYPNSPLHF,TRBJ1-6,NA,few,TRBV6-5
TGTGCCACCAGTGATTCCGGACAGGGACGGCTATTCGGCTACACCTTC,CATSDSGQGRLFGYTF,TRBJ1-2,TRBD1,NA,TRBV24-1
TGTGCCAGCGGTCACGGGAACACTGAAGCTTTCTTT,CASGHGNTEAFF,TRBJ1-1,NA,NA,TRBV3-1/TRBV3-2
TGCGCCAGCACAAAGGGGGCTGCAAACACTGAAGCTTTCTTT,CASTKGAANTEAFF,TRBJ1-1,TRBD1,few,TRBV5-1
TGTGCCAGCAGCGCCCCCGGGACGGCCGACTCTGGGGCCAACGTCCTGACTTTC,CASSAPGTADSGANVLTF,TRBJ2-6,NA,NA,TRBV9